This T cell receptor (beta chain) was identified during a study of PD-1 blockade in classical Hodgkin lymphoma (dated by TCRdb to about 2020). In terms of the full investigation: Nivolumab dosing was 3 mg/kg intravenously every 2 weeks, continuing until either disease progression or unacceptable toxicity. The study used TCR beta sequencing and CyTOF to define a peripheral blood immune signature of response to PD-1 blockade in classical Hodgkin lymphoma. The study at large found these results: Newly diagnosed patients were reported to have lower baseline TCR diversity than healthy donors, and relapsed/refractory patients were reported to have lower baseline TCR diversity still. Trial patients achieving complete response had baseline diversity similar to newly diagnosed patients, whereas partial responders and progressors had significantly lower diversity. A significant rise by C4D1 was seen in CD4+ but not CD8+ TCR diversity (p=0.0027 vs p=0.16), with the rise being most apparent in complete responders (p=0.02). The study was limited to a single clinical trial cohort, and causes of repertoire differences, possibly disease activity or prior therapy, remained undefined. Patients starting nivolumab less than 1 year after ASCT had lower diversity and were excluded from later analyses to avoid confounding by immune reconstitution.

From cysteine to phenylalanine, the CDR3 is 11 amino acids long. Only the CDR3 DNA stays, 33 bases, in frame from base 1. The germline V gene supplies CDR1 WSHSY and CDR2 SAAADI. The trim is 7 bases for V and 1 base for J, with a gap of 4 bases between the germline ends. Taking its sample share into account, this clone is large (0.1 to 1%). The target of this receptor is not known. No base quality values were provided; no much bigger clone lies one nucleotide off. The label giving this sample's time point can be read as: cycle 4 day 1 (C4D1), after five to seven weeks of nivolumab. Every trial patient had relapsed following autologous stem cell transplantation, and prior brentuximab vedotin exposure was what differed among cohorts A, B and C. The trial cohort comprised some 60 patients with relapsed/refractory classical Hodgkin lymphoma whose best overall responses were complete response, partial response or progressive disease. Trial patients were treated with single-agent nivolumab in the multi-cohort phase II CheckMate 205 trial. An independent review committee assessed best overall response by applying the 2007 International Working Group response criteria. PBMCs from the trial were collected at three points: immediately before nivolumab initiation (C1D1), and during therapy at cycle 2 day 1 and cycle 4 day 1. After peripheral blood was drawn into 8 mL Vacutainer Cell Preparation Tubes, PBMCs were isolated by centrifugation and then cryopreserved.

Genomic DNA was extracted with the Qiagen DNeasy kit from unsorted PBMCs and from negatively selected CD4+ and CD8+ fractions. TCR beta CDR3 regions were amplified by immunoSEQ multiplex PCR using primers annealing to V and J segments. A synthetic immune receptor repertoire was used to minimize amplification bias, and any remaining bias was removed computationally after sequencing. The source study handled its data this way. Custom Python scripts were used to quantify repertoire diversity as the Shannon entropy index. Unsorted, CD4+ and CD8+ repertoires were analyzed separately, except for combined analyses in which CD4+ and CD8+ sequences were merged in silico. A clone was considered expanded if an increase in frequency of at least 2-fold after treatment relative to C1D1 was found, and a pseudocount of 0.5 was applied to clones undetected at baseline. Singleton clones were defined as clones with 0 or 1 copy at C1D1, and non-singleton clones were defined as clones with 2 or more copies. Clones expanded in unsorted samples were annotated as CD4+, CD8+ or unknown by matching protein sequences in sorted samples from the same patient. Wilcoxon tests were applied to paired samples to test diversity changes from C1D1 to C4D1. TCRdb obtained this table from immuneACCESS and retained in-frame rearrangements with V and J assigned. These tables miss some clones; where compared with another copy, unresolved V genes account for less than half of the shortfall, and the remainder is unexplained. V, J and clone size reflect that table, while D and trimming were determined from the DNA. For this sample the table gives roughly 9,100 clones, of which 80% to 85% were detected only once. The leading ten clones occupy 40% to 55% of the sample.

This sequence originates from a human donor with classical Hodgkin lymphoma. Material: peripheral blood mononuclear cells (PBMCs), obtained before the fourth cycle of nivolumab. This chain is built from TRBV10-2 and TRBJ1-1; no confident D gene assignment can be made. The nucleotide sequence reads as follows: TGCGCCAGCACCCAGAACACTGAAGCTTTCTTT. This encodes CASTQNTEAFF.